This T cell receptor beta chain was profiled in a study of regulatory T cells in long-lasting Graves disease. Findings of the study overall: Persistent patients shared 2,500 to 3,000 public clonotypes among themselves. Newly diagnosed patients shared fewer, at more than 750.

According to the study, TCR beta libraries were built with iRepertoire HTBI primers and CDR3-region Arm-PCR. TCRdb reanalysed the multiplex PCR reads using MiXCR and keeps one entry per CDR3 protein. The sample holds 300,000 to 400,000 distinct CDR3 sequences; over 15% are singletons and the top ten take roughly 27%. Stated time point: newly diagnosed GD, antithyroid drugs for less than 3 months. Extracted PBMC RNA gave rise to the TCR library. This clonotype was seen at least ten times. Its antigen remains unidentified. The same specimen was also included in a second study, on T cells in Graves' hyperthyroidism and ophthalmopathy. As that report states: The authors' 13 V-J model separated ophthalmopathy from stable hyperthyroidism.

The sample in question was peripheral blood mononuclear cells (PBMCs), obtained at new diagnosis, from a patient treated with antithyroid drugs. The clonotype originates from a man aged 40-50 years with Graves disease.

The CDR3 sequence is CASSPLTNSPLHF. DNA of the CDR3: TGTGCCAGCAGCCCGCTAACAAACTCACCCCTCCACTTT. This rearrangement joins TRBV7-2 to TRBJ1-6; the D is unclear. Trimming pared 5 bases from V and 10 bases from J, leaving 12 bases between. Per germline, CDR1 SGHTA and CDR2 FQGNSA. This CDR3 is 13 amino acids long.